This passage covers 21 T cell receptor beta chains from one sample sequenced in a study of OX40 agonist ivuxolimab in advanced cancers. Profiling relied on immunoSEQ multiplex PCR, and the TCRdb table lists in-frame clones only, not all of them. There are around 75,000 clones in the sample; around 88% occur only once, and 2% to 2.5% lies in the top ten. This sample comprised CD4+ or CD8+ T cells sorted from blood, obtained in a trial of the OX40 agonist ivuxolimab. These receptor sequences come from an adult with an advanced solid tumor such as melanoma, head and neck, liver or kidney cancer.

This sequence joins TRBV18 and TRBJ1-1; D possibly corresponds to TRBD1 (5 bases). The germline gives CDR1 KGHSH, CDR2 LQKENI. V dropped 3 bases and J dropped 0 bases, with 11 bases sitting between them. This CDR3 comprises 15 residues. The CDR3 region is CASSPAGFMNTEAFF. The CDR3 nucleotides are TGTGCCAGCTCACCGGCAGGGTTTATGAACACTGAAGCTTTCTTT.

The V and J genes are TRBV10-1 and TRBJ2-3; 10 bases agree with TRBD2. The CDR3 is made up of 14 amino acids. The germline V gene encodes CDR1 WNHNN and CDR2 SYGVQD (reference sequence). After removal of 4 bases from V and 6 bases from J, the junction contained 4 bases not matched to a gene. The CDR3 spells CASSASGSRDTQYF. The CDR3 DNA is TGCGCCAGCAGTGCTAGCGGGAGTAGGGATACGCAGTATTTT.

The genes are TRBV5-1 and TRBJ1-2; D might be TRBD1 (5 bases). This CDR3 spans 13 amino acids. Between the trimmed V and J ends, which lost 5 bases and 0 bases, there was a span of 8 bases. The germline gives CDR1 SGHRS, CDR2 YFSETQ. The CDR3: CASRDTSNYGYTF. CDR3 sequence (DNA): TGCGCCAGCAGGGACACTTCTAACTATGGCTACACCTTC.

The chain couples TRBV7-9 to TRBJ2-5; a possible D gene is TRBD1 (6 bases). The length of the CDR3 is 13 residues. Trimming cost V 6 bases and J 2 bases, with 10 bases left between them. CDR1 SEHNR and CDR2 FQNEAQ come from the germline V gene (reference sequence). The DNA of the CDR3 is TGTGCCAGCAGGGTAACAGGGCAAGAGACCCAGTACTTC. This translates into CASRVTGQETQYF.

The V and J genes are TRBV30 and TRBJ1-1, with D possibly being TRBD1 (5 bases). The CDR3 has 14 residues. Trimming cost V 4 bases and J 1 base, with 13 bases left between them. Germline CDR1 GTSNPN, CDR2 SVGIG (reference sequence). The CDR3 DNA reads TGTGCCTGGACCCTAAAGGGGAAGAACACTGAAGCTTTCTTT. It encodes CAWTLKGKNTEAFF.

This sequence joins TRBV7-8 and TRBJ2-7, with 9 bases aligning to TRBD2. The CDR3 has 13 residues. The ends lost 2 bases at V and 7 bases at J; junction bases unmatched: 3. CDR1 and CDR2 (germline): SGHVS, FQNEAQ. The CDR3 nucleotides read TGTGCCAGCAGCTTACAAGCGGGAGGAGAGCAGTACTTC. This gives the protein CASSLQAGGEQYF. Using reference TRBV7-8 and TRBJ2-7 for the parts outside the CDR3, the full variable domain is GAGVSQSPRYKVAKRGQDVALRCDPISGHVSLFWYQQALGQGPEFLTYFQNEAQLDKSGLPSDRFFAERPEGSVSTLKIQRTQQEDSAVYLCASSLQAGGEQYFGPGTRLTVT.

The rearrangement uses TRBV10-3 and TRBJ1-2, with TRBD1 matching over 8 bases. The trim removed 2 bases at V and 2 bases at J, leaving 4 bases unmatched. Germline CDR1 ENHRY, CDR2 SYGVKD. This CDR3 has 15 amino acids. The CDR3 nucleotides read TGTGCCATCAGTGAGGGACAGGGAGCGAACTATGGCTACACCTTC. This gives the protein CAISEGQGANYGYTF.

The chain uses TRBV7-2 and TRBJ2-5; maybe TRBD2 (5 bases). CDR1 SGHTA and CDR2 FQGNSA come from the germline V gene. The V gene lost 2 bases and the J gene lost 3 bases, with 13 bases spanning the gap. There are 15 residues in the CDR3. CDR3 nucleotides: TGTGCCAGCAGCTTATCAAGGACTGCAAAAGAGACCCAGTACTTC. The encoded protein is CASSLSRTAKETQYF.

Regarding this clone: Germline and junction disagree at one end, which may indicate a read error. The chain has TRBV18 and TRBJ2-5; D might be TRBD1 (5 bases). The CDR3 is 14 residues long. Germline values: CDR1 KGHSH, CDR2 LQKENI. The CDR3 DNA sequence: TGTGCCAGCTCTCCACCCAGGGTAGGAGAGACCCAGTACTTC. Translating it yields CASSPPRVGETQYF.

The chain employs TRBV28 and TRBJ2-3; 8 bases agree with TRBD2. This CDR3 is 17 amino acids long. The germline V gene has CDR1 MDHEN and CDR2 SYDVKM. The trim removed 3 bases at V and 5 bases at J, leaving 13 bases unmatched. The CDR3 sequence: CASSLGTIGRAGDTQYF. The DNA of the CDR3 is TGTGCCAGCAGTTTGGGAACTATCGGGAGGGCGGGAGATACGCAGTATTTT.

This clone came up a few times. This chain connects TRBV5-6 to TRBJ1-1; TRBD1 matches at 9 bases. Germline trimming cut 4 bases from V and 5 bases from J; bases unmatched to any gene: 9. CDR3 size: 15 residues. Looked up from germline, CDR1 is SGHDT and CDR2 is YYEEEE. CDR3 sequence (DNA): TGTGCCAGCAGCCCCGGGACAGGGTGGTTGACTGAAGCTTTCTTT. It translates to CASSPGTGWLTEAFF.

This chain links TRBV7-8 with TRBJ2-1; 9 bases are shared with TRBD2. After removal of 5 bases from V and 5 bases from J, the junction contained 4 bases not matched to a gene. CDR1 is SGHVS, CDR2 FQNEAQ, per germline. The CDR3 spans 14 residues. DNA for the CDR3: TGTGCCAGCAGCCCCCAGCGGGGGGACAATGAGCAGTTCTTC. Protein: CASSPQRGDNEQFF.

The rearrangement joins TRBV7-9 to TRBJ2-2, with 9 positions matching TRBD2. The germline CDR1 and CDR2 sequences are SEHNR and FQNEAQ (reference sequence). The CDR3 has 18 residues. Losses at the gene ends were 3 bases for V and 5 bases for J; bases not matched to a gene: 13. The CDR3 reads CASSFERLAGSGTGELFF. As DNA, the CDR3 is TGTGCCAGCAGCTTCGAGCGGCTAGCGGGATCAGGGACCGGGGAGCTGTTTTTT.

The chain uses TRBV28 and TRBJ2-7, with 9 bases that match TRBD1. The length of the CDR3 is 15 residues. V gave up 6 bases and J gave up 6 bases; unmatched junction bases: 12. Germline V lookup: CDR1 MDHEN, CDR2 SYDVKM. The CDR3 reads CASSSTRTGDSEQYF. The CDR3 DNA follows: TGTGCCAGCAGCTCTACAAGGACAGGGGACTCCGAGCAGTACTTC.

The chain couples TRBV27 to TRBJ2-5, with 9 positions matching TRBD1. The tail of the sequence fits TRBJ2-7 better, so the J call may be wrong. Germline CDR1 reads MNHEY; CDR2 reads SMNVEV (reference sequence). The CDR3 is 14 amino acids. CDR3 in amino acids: CASSSGTGYYEQYF. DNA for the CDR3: TGTGCCAGCAGCTCCGGGACAGGGTACTACGAGCAGTACTTC.

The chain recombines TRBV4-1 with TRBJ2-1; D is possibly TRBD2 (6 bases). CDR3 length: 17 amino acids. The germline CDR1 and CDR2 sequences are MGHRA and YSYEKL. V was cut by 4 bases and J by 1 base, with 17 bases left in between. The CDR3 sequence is CASSPRGREGSYNEQFF. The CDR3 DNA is TGCGCCAGCAGCCCCCGAGGGCGGGAAGGGTCCTACAATGAGCAGTTCTTC.

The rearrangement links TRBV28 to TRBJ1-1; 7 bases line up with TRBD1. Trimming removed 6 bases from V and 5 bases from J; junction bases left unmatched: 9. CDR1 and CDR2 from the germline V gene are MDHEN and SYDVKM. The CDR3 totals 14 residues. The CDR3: CASSQRTGGTEAFF. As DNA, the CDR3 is TGTGCCAGCAGCCAGAGGACAGGAGGAACTGAAGCTTTCTTT. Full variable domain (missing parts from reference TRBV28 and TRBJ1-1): DVKVTQSSRYLVKRTGEKVFLECVQDMDHENMFWYRQDPGLGLRLIYFSYDVKMKEKGDIPEGYSVSREKKERFSLILESASTNQTSMYLCASSQRTGGTEAFFGQGTRLTVV.

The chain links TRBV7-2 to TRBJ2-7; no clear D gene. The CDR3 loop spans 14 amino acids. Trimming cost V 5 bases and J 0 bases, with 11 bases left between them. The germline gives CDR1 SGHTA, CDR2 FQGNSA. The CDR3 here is CASSPGWSSYEQYF. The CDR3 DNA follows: TGTGCCAGCAGCCCAGGTTGGAGCTCCTACGAGCAGTACTTC.

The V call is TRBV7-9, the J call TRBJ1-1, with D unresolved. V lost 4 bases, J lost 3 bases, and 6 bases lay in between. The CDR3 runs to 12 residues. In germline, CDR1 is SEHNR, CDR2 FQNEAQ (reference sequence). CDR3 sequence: CASSWAHTEAFF. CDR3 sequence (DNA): TGTGCCAGCAGCTGGGCCCACACTGAAGCTTTCTTT.

As DNA, the CDR3 is TGTGCCAGCAGTGAAGCTCCGTCAGGGGCGCAAGAGACCCAGTACTTC. Translating gives CASSEAPSGAQETQYF. V and J are TRBV6-1 and TRBJ2-5; D might be TRBD1 (6 bases). The germline V gene encodes CDR1 MNHNS and CDR2 SASEGT. V gave up 0 bases and J gave up 2 bases, with 13 bases separating them. CDR3 size: 16 residues.

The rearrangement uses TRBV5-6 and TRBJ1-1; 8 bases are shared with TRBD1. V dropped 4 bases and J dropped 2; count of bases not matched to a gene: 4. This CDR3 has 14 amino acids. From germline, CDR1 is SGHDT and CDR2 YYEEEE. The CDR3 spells CASSQGQVNTEAFF. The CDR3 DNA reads TGTGCCAGCAGCCAGGGACAGGTTAACACTGAAGCTTTCTTT.